The clone carrying this T cell receptor (beta chain) was counted between two and nine times. The germline CDR1 and CDR2 sequences are SGHRS and YFSETQ. This CDR3 comprises 13 residues. V gave up 1 base and J gave up 6 bases, with 9 bases separating them. These data are taken from a study of OX40 agonist ivuxolimab in advanced cancers. The overall study: Past anti-PD-1, anti-PD-L1 or anti-CTLA-4 therapy was accepted, and 40% had received some.

The data were produced by immunoSEQ multiplex PCR, yet TCRdb's version contains in-frame clones alone and is incomplete. The data show 74,000 or so clones, around nine tenths seen once. On cycle 4 day 1 and cycle 7 day 1, as well as at baseline, blood was sampled. The sample here was CD4+ or CD8+ T cells sorted from blood, taken in a trial of the OX40 agonist ivuxolimab. This chain joins TRBV5-1 and TRBJ2-3; perhaps TRBD1 as D (5 bases). This receptor was taken from an adult with an advanced solid tumor such as melanoma, head and neck, liver or kidney cancer. CDR3 in DNA: TGCGCCAGCAGCTTGAAGCCAGGGGATACGCAGTATTTT. Translating gives CASSLKPGDTQYF.